The TCR beta chain described here comes from a study of shared clonotypes between healthy human individuals. Deep level was the assay's run setting. Data came from immunoSEQ multiplex PCR; TCRdb stores just in-frame clones and leaves some out. The sample has roughly 1,100,000 clones; roughly 80% are singletons. This clone was counted once. The CDR3 length is 14 residues. CDR1 is LGHNA and CDR2 is YNFKEQ in the germline V gene. V lost 3 bases and J lost 1; bases outside the gene matches: 2. The TCR originated in a man younger than 30 in good health. The sample taken for sequencing was memory CD4+ T cells sorted from blood. Subset denoted: CD45RA-negative fraction. This chain links TRBV4-2 with TRBJ2-5; the match to TRBD1 covers 7 bases. CDR3 sequence reads: CASSHGTVQETQYF. The CDR3 bases are TGTGCCAGCAGCCATGGGACAGTCCAAGAGACCCAGTACTTC.